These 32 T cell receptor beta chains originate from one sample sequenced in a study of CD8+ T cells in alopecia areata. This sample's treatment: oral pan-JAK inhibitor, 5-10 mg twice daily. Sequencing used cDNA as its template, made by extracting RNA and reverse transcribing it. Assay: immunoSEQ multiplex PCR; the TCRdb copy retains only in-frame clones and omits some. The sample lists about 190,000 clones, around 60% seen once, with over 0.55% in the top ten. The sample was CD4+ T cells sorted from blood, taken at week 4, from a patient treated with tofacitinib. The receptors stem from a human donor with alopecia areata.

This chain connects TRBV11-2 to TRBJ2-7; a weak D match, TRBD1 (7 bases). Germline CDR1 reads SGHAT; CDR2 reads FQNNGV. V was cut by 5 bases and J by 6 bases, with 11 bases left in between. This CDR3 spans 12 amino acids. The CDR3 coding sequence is TGTGCCAGCAGCGTTCAGGGGGGCGAGCAGTACTTC. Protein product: CASSVQGGEQYF.

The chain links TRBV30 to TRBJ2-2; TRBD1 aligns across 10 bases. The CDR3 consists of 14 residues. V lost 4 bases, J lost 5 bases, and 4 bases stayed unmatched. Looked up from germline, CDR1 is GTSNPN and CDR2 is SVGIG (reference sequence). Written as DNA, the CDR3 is TGTGCCTGGATGGGGACAGGGGTTACCGGGGAGCTGTTTTTT. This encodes CAWMGTGVTGELFF.

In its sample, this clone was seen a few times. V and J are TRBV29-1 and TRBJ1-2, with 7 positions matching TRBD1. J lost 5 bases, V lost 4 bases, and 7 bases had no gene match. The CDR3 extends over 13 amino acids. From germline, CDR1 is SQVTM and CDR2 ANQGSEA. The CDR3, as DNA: TGCAGCGTTGCCGCCGGGACAGATTATGGCTACACCTTC. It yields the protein CSVAAGTDYGYTF.

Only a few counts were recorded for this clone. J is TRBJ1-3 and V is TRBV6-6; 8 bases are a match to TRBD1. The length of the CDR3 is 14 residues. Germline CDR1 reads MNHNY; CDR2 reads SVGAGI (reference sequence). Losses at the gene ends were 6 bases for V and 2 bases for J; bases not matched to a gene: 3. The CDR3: CASRTQGAGNTIYF. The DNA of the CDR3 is TGTGCCAGCAGGACACAGGGGGCTGGAAACACCATATATTTT.

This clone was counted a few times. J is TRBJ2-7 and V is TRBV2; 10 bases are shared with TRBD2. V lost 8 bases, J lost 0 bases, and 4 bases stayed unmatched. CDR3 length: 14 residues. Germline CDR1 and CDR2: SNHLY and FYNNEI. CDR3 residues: CASRSGGSSYEQYF. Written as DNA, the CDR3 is TGTGCCAGCCGTAGCGGGGGGAGCTCCTACGAGCAGTACTTC.

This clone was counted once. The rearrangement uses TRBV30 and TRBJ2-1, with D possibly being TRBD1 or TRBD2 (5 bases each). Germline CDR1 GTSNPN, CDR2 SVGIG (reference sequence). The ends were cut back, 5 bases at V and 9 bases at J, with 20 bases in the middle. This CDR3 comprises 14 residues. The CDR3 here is CAWGTTFSRTEQFF. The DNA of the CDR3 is TGTGCCTGGGGGACCACCTTCAGTAGAACTGAGCAGTTCTTC.

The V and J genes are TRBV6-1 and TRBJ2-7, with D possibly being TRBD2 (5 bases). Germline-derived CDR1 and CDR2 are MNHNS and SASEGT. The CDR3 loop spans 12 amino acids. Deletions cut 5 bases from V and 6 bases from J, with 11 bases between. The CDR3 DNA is TGTGCCAGCAGTCTTGGAGGCGCCGAGCAGTACTTC. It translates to CASSLGGAEQYF.

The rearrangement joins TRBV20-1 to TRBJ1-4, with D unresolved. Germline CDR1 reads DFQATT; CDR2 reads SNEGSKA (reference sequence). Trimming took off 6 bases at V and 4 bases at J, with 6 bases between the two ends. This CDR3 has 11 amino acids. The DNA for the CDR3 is TGCAGTGCAGAAAGTAATGAAAAACTGTTTTTT. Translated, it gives CSAESNEKLFF.

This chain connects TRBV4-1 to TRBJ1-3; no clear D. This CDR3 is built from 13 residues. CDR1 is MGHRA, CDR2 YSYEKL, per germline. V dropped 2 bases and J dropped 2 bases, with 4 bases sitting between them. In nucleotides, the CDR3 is TGCGCCAGCAGCCAAAGGACTGGAAACACCATATATTTT. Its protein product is CASSQRTGNTIYF.

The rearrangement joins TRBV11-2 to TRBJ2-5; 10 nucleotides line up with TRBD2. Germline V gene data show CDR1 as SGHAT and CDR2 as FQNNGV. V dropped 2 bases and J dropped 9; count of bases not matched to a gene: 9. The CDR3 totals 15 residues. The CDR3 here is CASSLQAGGGRAQYF. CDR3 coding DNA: TGTGCCAGCAGCTTACAAGCGGGAGGGGGGAGAGCCCAGTACTTC.

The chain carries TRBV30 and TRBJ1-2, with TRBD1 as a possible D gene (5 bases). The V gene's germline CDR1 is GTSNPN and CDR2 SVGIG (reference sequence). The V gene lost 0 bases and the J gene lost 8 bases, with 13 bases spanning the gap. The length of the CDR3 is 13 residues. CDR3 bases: TGTGCCTGGAGTGTACGGACACGCAGGGGCTACACCTTC. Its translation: CAWSVRTRRGYTF.

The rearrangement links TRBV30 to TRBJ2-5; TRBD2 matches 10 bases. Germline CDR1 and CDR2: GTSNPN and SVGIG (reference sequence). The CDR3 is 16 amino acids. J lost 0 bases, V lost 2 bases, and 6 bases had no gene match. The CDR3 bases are TGTGCCTGGAGTAACCCGGGACTAGCGAACCAAGAGACCCAGTACTTC. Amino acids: CAWSNPGLANQETQYF.

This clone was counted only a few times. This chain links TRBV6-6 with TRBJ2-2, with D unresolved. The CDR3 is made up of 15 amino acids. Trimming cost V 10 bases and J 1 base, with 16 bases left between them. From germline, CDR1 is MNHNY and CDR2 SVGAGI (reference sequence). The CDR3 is CATLVRHLNTGELFF. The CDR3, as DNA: TGTGCCACCCTTGTCCGGCATCTGAACACCGGGGAGCTGTTTTTT.

The CDR3 protein is CASSQRTGQERGETQYF. In nucleotides, the CDR3 is TGCGCCAGCAGCCAGAGAACAGGGCAAGAGCGGGGGGAGACCCAGTACTTC. This chain uses TRBV4-1 with TRBJ2-5; 8 bases map to TRBD2. Germline V lookup: CDR1 MGHRA, CDR2 YSYEKL. The ends lost 3 bases at V and 5 bases at J; junction bases unmatched: 14. The CDR3 has 17 amino acids.

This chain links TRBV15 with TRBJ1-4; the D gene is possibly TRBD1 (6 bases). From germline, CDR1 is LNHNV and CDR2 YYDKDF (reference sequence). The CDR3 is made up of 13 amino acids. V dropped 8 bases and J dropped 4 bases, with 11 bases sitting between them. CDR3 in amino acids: CATAGGLNEKLFF. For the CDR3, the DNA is TGTGCCACCGCCGGGGGCCTTAATGAAAAACTGTTTTTT. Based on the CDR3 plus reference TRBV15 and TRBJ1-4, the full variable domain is DAMVIQNPRYQVTQFGKPVTLSCSQTLNHNVMYWYQQKSSQAPKLLFHYYDKDFNNEADTPDNFQSRRPNTSFCFLDIRSPGLGDTAMYLCATAGGLNEKLFFGSGTQLSVL.

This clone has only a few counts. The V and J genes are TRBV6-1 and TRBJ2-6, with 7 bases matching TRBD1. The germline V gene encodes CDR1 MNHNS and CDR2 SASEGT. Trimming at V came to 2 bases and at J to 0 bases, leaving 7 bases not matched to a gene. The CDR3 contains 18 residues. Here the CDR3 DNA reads TGTGCCAGCAGTGAAAAGGGGGCGCGTATCTCTGGGGCCAACGTCCTGACTTTC. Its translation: CASSEKGARISGANVLTF.

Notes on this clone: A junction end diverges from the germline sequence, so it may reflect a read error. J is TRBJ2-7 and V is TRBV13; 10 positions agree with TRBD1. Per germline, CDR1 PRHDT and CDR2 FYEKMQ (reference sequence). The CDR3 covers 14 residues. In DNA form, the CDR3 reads TGTGCCATCAGCCAAGGACAGGGGGCCTACGAGCAGTACTTC. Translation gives CAISQGQGAYEQYF.

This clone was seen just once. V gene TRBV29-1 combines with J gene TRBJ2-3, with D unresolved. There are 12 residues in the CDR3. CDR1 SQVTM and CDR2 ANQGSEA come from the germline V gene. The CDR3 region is CSWGSGTDTQYF. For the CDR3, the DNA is TGCAGTTGGGGATCAGGCACAGATACGCAGTATTTT.

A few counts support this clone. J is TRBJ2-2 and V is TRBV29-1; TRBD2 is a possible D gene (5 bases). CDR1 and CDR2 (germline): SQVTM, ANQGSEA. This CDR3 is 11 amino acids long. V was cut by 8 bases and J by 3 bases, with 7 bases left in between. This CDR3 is CSSRDTGELFF. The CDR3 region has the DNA TGCAGCTCGAGGGACACCGGGGAGCTGTTTTTT.

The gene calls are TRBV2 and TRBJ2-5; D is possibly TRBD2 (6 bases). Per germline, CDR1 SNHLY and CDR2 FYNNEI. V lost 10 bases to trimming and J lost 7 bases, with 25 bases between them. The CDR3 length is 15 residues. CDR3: CATPLTGTPVGTQYF. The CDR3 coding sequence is TGTGCCACCCCTCTCACCGGGACTCCGGTAGGGACCCAGTACTTC.

CDR3 in amino acids: CSVGTVRMNTEAFF. CDR3 nucleotide sequence: TGCAGCGTGGGGACGGTAAGAATGAACACTGAAGCTTTCTTT. V and J are TRBV29-1 and TRBJ1-1; D is perhaps TRBD1 (5 bases). This CDR3 contains 14 residues. Per the germline V gene, CDR1 is SQVTM and CDR2 is ANQGSEA. Trimming removed 6 bases from V and 0 bases from J, with 14 bases in between.

The CDR3 spells CASSQDLSREDGYTF. The CDR3 bases are TGCGCCAGCAGCCAAGATCTCAGCAGGGAAGATGGCTACACCTTC. The chain employs TRBV4-1 and TRBJ1-2; tentatively, D is TRBD1 (5 bases). In germline, CDR1 is MGHRA, CDR2 YSYEKL. The germline V and J ends were trimmed by 0 bases and 6 bases, with 14 bases remaining between them. This CDR3 is built from 15 residues.

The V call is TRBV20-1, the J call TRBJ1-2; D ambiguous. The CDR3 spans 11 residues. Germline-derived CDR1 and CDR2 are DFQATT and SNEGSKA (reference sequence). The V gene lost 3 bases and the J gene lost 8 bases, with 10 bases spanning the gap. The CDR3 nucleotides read TGCAGTGCTAGTGTGAAGTGGGGCTACACCTTC. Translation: CSASVKWGYTF.

This CDR3 is CAALLAYHHQETQYF. The CDR3 DNA reads as TGTGCCGCATTACTAGCGTACCATCACCAAGAGACCCAGTACTTC. The chain is built from TRBV30 and TRBJ2-5; 7 bases match TRBD2. V gave up 8 bases and J gave up 0 bases; unmatched junction bases: 12. Germline CDR1 is GTSNPN and CDR2 is SVGIG (reference sequence). The CDR3 spans 15 residues.

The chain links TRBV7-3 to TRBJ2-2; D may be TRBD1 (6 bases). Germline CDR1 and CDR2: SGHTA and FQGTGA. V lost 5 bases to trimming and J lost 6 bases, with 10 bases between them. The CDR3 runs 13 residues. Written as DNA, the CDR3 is TGTGCCAGCAGCCCCAGGGGACCCGGGGAGCTGTTTTTT. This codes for CASSPRGPGELFF.

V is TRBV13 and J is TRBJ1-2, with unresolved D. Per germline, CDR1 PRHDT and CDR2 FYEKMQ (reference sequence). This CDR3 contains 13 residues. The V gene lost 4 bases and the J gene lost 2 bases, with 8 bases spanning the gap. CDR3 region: CASSSTENYGYTF. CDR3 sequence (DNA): TGTGCCAGCAGCTCAACAGAAAACTATGGCTACACCTTC.

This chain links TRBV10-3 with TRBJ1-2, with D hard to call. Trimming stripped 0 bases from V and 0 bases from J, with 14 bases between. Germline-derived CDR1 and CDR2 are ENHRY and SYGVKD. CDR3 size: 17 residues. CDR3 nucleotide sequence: TGTGCCATCAGTGAGTCAATGGGTCCTAAAGCTAACTATGGCTACACCTTC. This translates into CAISESMGPKANYGYTF.

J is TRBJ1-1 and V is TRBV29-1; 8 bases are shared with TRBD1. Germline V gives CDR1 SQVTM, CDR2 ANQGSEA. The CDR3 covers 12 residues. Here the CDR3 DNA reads TGCACCTCGGACAGGGCGAACACTGAAGCTTTCTTT. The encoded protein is CTSDRANTEAFF.

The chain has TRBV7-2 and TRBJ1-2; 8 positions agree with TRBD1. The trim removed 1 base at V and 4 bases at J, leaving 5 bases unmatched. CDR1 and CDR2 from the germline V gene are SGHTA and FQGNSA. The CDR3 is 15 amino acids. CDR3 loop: CASSLEGTGLYGYTF. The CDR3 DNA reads TGTGCCAGCAGCTTAGAAGGGACAGGACTCTATGGCTACACCTTC.

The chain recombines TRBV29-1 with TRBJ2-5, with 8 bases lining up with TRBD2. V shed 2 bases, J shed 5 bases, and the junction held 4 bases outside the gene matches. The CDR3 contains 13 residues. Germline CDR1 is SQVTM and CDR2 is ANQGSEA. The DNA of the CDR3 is TGCAGCGTTGAACTGTCGGGAGGGGAGACCCAGTACTTC. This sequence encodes CSVELSGGETQYF.

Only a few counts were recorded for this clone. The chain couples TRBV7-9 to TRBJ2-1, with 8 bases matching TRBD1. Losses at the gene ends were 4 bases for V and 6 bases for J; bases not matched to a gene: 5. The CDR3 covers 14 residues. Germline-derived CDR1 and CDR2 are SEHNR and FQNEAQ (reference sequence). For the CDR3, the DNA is TGTGCCAGCAGCTCTACTACAGGGGGCAATGAGCAGTTCTTC. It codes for CASSSTTGGNEQFF.

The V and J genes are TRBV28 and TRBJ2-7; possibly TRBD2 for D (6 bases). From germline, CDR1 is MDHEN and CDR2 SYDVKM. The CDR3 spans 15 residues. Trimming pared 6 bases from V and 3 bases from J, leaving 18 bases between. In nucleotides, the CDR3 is TGTGCCAGCAGCCCTTACTCAAACGGGGGCTACGAGCAGTACTTC. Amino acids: CASSPYSNGGYEQYF. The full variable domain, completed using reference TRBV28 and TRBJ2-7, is DVKVTQSSRYLVKRTGEKVFLECVQDMDHENMFWYRQDPGLGLRLIYFSYDVKMKEKGDIPEGYSVSREKKERFSLILESASTNQTSMYLCASSPYSNGGYEQYFGPGTRLTVT.